This T cell receptor beta chain was found in a study of beta chain features in type 1 diabetes. Study findings and constraints: TCRB CDR3s from Type 1 diabetes patients were moderately but significantly shorter in all four CD4+ subsets.

Regarding this clone: Antigen specificity is unknown. The sample carries other DNA sequences with the same CDR3.

The authors reverse transcribed all of the isolated RNA, so sequencing captured expressed TCRB transcripts. Here immunoSEQ multiplex PCR was the method, and the copy in TCRdb shows in-frame clones only, minus some. The sample gives approximately 150,000 clones, over 55% of which show up once; 0.08% to 0.095% is in the top ten. Specimen: naive CD4+ T cells from blood. This clonotype was sampled from a man aged 25-40 years with type 1 diabetes.

The CDR3 nucleotides read TGTGCCAGCTCACCCGGGACAGTTTACTACGAGCAGTACTTC. It specifies CASSPGTVYYEQYF. V gene TRBV18 combines with J gene TRBJ2-7; TRBD1 matches 7 bases. The CDR3 loop spans 14 amino acids. Looked up from germline, CDR1 is KGHSH and CDR2 is LQKENI. Trimming took 3 bases from V and 3 from J; bases not matched to a gene: 5. Full variable domain (remainder filled in from reference TRBV18 and TRBJ2-7): NAGVMQNPRHLVRRRGQEARLRCSPMKGHSHVYWYRQLPEEGLKFMVYLQKENIIDESGMPKERFSAEFPKEGPSILRIQQVVRGDSAAYFCASSPGTVYYEQYFGPGTRLTVT.